The present entry profiles one T cell receptor (beta chain) with its context. Its antigen remains unknown. The V gene's germline CDR1 is LGHDT and CDR2 YNNKEL (reference sequence). V shed 4 bases and J shed 1 base, with 11 bases lying between them. The CDR3 consists of 14 residues. This record comes from a study of Ad26.COV2.S vaccination and SARS-CoV-2 variants. At the level of the study: A participant enrolled in the COV1001 Ad26.COV2.S trial arm provided the sample. General study points: Placebo recipients had lower spike-specific TCR breadth than vaccine recipients. Analyses that measured TCR breadth and depth may have underestimated total T cell responses. Substantial response breadth was reportedly seen for spike-specific CD8+ and CD4+ T cells after vaccination.

Treatment of the sample: some 20 received Ad26.COV2.S at low or high dose, single or two shots; 5 received placebo; per-sample allocation not given. Samples were taken on day 63 after the first vaccine or placebo injection. Only in-frame clones appear in the TCRdb table, and some are missing; sequencing was by immunoSEQ multiplex PCR. The data show fewer than 400,000 clones, with approximately 91% seen just once and under 3.5% held by the top ten. The material was peripheral blood, obtained in a trial of Ad26.COV2.S vaccine versus placebo. The rearrangement joins TRBV3-1 (or the pseudogene TRBV3-2) to TRBJ2-7, with D unresolved. The TCR comes from a person between 18 and 60 years old who received the Ad26.COV2.S COVID-19 vaccine or a placebo. CDR3 sequence: CASSPKVFSYEQYF. DNA for the CDR3: TGTGCCAGCAGCCCAAAAGTTTTTTCCTACGAGCAGTACTTC.